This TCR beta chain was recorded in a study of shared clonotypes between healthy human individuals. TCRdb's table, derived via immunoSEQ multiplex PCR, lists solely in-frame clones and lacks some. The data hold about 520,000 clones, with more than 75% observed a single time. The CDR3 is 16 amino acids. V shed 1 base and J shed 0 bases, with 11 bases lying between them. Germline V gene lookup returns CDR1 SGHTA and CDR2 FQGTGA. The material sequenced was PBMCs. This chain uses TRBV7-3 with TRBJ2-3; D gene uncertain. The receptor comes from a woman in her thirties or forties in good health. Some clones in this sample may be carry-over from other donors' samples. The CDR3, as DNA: TGTGCCAGCAGCTTAATTGCTACCACTAGCACAGATACGCAGTATTTT. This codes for CASSLIATTSTDTQYF.